The rows below give T cell receptor beta chains drawn from one sample of a study of shared clonotypes between healthy human individuals. Repertoires were generated with immunoSEQ multiplex PCR, while TCRdb's copy carries only in-frame clones and drops some. This repertoire shows some 2,000,000 clones, about 95% found once; its top ten account for 0.9% to 1.3%. The specimen was naive CD8+ T cells sorted from blood. The receptors were sampled from a young man in good health. The CDR3 runs from the conserved cysteine through the conserved F or W. The D gene is left open where the match is weak. Clone size is given for some rows only: seen once, a few or many times, or a class if the clone is expanded.

d_call: NA
clone_size: NA
v_call: TRBV7-9
j_call: TRBJ2-1
cdr3_aa: CASSLSRLHEQFF
cdr3_nt: TGTGCCAGCAGCTTAAGCAGGTTGCATGAGCAGTTCTTC

d_call: TRBD1
clone_size: NA
v_call: TRBV5-4
j_call: TRBJ1-3
cdr3_aa: CASSWGQGNGNTIYF
cdr3_nt: TGTGCCAGCAGCTGGGGACAGGGTAACGGAAACACCATATATTTT

d_call: TRBD2
clone_size: NA
v_call: TRBV5-6
j_call: TRBJ2-1
cdr3_aa: CASSHIAGVDDNEQFF
cdr3_nt: TGTGCCAGCAGCCATATAGCGGGCGTCGATGACAATGAGCAGTTCTTC

d_call: NA
clone_size: NA
v_call: TRBV11-2
j_call: TRBJ2-5
cdr3_aa: CASSFGTTQETQYF
cdr3_nt: TGTGCCAGCAGCTTTGGGACAACCCAAGAGACCCAGTACTTC

d_call: TRBD2
clone_size: NA
v_call: TRBV9
j_call: TRBJ2-7
cdr3_aa: CASSVAGGPGYEQYF
cdr3_nt: TGTGCCAGCAGCGTAGCGGGAGGGCCCGGGTACGAGCAGTACTTC

d_call: NA
clone_size: NA
v_call: TRBV29-1
j_call: TRBJ1-1
cdr3_aa: CSVEGSGRNTEAFF
cdr3_nt: TGCAGCGTTGAGGGGTCAGGGAGGAACACTGAAGCTTTCTTT

d_call: NA
clone_size: NA
v_call: TRBV5-4
j_call: TRBJ1-5
cdr3_aa: CASSHKSPGGAGQPQHF
cdr3_nt: TGTGCCAGCAGCCATAAATCCCCGGGGGGCGCGGGTCAGCCCCAGCATTTT

d_call: NA
clone_size: once
v_call: TRBV5-6
j_call: TRBJ1-4
cdr3_aa: CASSHRFPTQVGRTEKLFF
cdr3_nt: TGTGCCAGCAGCCACCGCTTCCCGACGCAGGTAGGGCGGACTGAAAAACTGTTTTTT

d_call: TRBD2
clone_size: NA
v_call: TRBV7-2
j_call: TRBJ2-1
cdr3_aa: CASSSPRQRGYNEQFF
cdr3_nt: TGTGCCAGCAGCTCCCCTAGGCAGCGGGGTTACAATGAGCAGTTCTTC

d_call: NA
clone_size: NA
v_call: TRBV2
j_call: TRBJ2-5
cdr3_aa: CASSAPETQYF
cdr3_nt: TGTGCCAGCAGCGCCCCAGAGACCCAGTACTTC

d_call: TRBD2
clone_size: NA
v_call: TRBV27
j_call: TRBJ2-3
cdr3_aa: CASSSSAGDFTDTQYF
cdr3_nt: TGTGCCAGCAGTTCATCGGCGGGGGACTTCACAGATACGCAGTATTTT

d_call: NA
clone_size: NA
v_call: TRBV29-1
j_call: TRBJ2-5
cdr3_aa: CSVAGMGRETQYF
cdr3_nt: TGCAGCGTTGCCGGGATGGGGCGGGAGACCCAGTACTTC

d_call: NA
clone_size: once
v_call: TRBV25-1
j_call: TRBJ2-3
cdr3_aa: CASRGRETDTQYF
cdr3_nt: TGTGCCAGCAGGGGAAGGGAGACGGATACGCAGTATTTT

d_call: NA
clone_size: NA
v_call: TRBV27
j_call: TRBJ2-7
cdr3_aa: CASSTGTHYEQYF
cdr3_nt: TGTGCCAGCAGTACCGGGACCCACTACGAGCAGTACTTC

d_call: NA
clone_size: once
v_call: TRBV27
j_call: TRBJ2-7
cdr3_aa: CASSFGGLGYEQYF
cdr3_nt: TGTGCCAGCAGTTTTGGGGGGCTGGGCTACGAGCAGTACTTC

d_call: NA
clone_size: NA
v_call: TRBV19
j_call: TRBJ1-2
cdr3_aa: CASSLLPGQGYTF
cdr3_nt: TGTGCCAGTAGTCTGCTACCAGGGCAAGGCTACACCTTC

d_call: NA
clone_size: NA
v_call: TRBV5-1
j_call: TRBJ2-7
cdr3_aa: CASSLAAGSNYEQYF
cdr3_nt: TGCGCCAGCAGCTTGGCCGCAGGCTCTAACTACGAGCAGTACTTC

d_call: TRBD2
clone_size: NA
v_call: TRBV4-1
j_call: TRBJ2-7
cdr3_aa: CASSQESGGADEQYF
cdr3_nt: TGCGCCAGCAGCCAAGAAAGCGGGGGGGCTGACGAGCAGTACTTC

d_call: NA
clone_size: few
v_call: TRBV10-1
j_call: TRBJ1-6
cdr3_aa: CASRSVPLGIGHNSPLHF
cdr3_nt: TGCGCCAGCAGATCAGTCCCTTTAGGTATTGGGCATAACTCACCCCTCCACTTT

d_call: TRBD1
clone_size: NA
v_call: TRBV4-1
j_call: TRBJ1-1
cdr3_aa: CASSPVGAGGLNAEAFF
cdr3_nt: TGCGCCAGCAGCCCCGTTGGGGCAGGGGGCTTAAATGCTGAAGCTTTCTTT

d_call: NA
clone_size: once
v_call: TRBV19
j_call: TRBJ1-4
cdr3_aa: CASSRKDPTNEKLFF
cdr3_nt: TGTGCCAGTAGTCGAAAGGACCCGACTAATGAAAAACTGTTTTTT

d_call: TRBD1
clone_size: NA
v_call: TRBV25-1
j_call: TRBJ2-7
cdr3_aa: CASSDGAGTGSYEQYF
cdr3_nt: TGTGCCAGCAGTGATGGGGCCGGGACAGGCTCCTACGAGCAGTACTTC

d_call: NA
clone_size: NA
v_call: TRBV4-1
j_call: TRBJ1-5
cdr3_aa: CASSQEFPLNQPQHF
cdr3_nt: TGCGCCAGCAGCCAAGAGTTTCCACTCAATCAGCCCCAGCATTTT